These T cell receptor beta chains were read from a single sample in a study of T cells in Graves' hyperthyroidism and ophthalmopathy. TCRdb ran MiXCR on the multiplex PCR reads and lists one entry per CDR3 protein. Of roughly 740,000 distinct CDR3 sequences listed, 16% are singletons. Sequenced: blood. The receptor source for this set is a man aged 18 to 35 with Graves' hyperthyroidism. CDR3s include the opening cysteine and the closing phenylalanine or tryptophan. D genes are given only for firm matches. A row's size may be missing; if present it is once, few, many or a size class.

v_call	j_call	clone_size	cdr3_length	d_call	cdr3_aa	cdr3_nt
TRBV20-1	TRBJ2-1	few	13	TRBD1	CSASLDRGDEQFF	TGCAGTGCTTCACTAGACAGGGGGGATGAGCAGTTCTTC
TRBV28	TRBJ1-2	many	15	.	CASRLAPREFYGYTF	TGTGCCAGCAGATTAGCTCCCCGGGAGTTCTATGGCTACACCTTC
TRBV24-1	TRBJ2-1	.	19	TRBD2	CATSDWKTSGEGSYNEQFF	TGTGCCACCAGTGATTGGAAGACTAGCGGAGAGGGGTCCTACAATGAGCAGTTCTTC
TRBV12-3/TRBV12-4	TRBJ2-3	.	13	.	CASSWIHTDTQYF	TGTGCCAGCAGTTGGATTCACACAGATACGCAGTATTTT
TRBV2	TRBJ2-1	many	19	TRBD2	CASTGAPFFANGLADGQFF	TGTGCCAGCACCGGAGCTCCCTTTTTTGCGAACGGACTAGCTGATGGGCAGTTCTTC
TRBV27	TRBJ2-1	many	12	TRBD2	CASSLPGGKQFF	TGTGCCAGCAGTTTACCCGGGGGGAAACAGTTCTTC
TRBV7-9	TRBJ2-5	few	13	.	CASSLDERRTQYF	TGTGCCAGCAGCTTAGACGAACGGAGGACCCAGTACTTC
TRBV7-3	TRBJ2-5	.	16	.	CASSLGGSGRGETQYF	TGTGCCAGCAGCTTAGGAGGTTCAGGGCGAGGAGAGACCCAGTACTTC
TRBV2	TRBJ2-7	many	16	.	CASSEEDGGFGYEQYF	TGTGCCAGCAGTGAAGAAGATGGGGGGTTCGGCTACGAGCAGTACTTC
TRBV12-3/TRBV12-4	TRBJ1-2	many	15	.	CASSTRQRTNYGYTF	TGTGCCAGCAGTACTCGACAGAGAACTAACTATGGCTACACCTTC
TRBV10-3	TRBJ2-3	many	15	.	CAITSLLGGTDTRYF	TGTGCCATCACCAGTTTACTAGGCGGCACAGATACGCGGTATTTT
TRBV11-2	TRBJ2-7	many	15	.	CASSQVLGGEYEQYF	TGTGCCAGCAGCCAAGTACTAGGCGGAGAATACGAGCAGTACTTC
TRBV16	TRBJ2-7	few	14	TRBD2	CASSLGLARGEQYF	TGTGCCAGCAGCCTAGGACTAGCCCGCGGCGAGCAGTACTTC
TRBV3-1	TRBJ1-1	.	12	.	CASSLGTLQAFF	TGTGCCAGCAGCCTCGGGACCCTACAAGCTTTCTTT
TRBV5-5	TRBJ2-2	few	15	.	CASSQTPYMDGELFF	TGTGCCAGCAGCCAGACCCCATACATGGACGGGGAGCTGTTTTTT
TRBV6-1	TRBJ2-1	many	13	TRBD1	CASSTGQYNEQFF	TGTGCCAGCAGTACGGGACAGTACAATGAGCAGTTCTTC
TRBV15	TRBJ2-5	many	15	TRBD1	CATSRDLDRAWAQYF	TGTGCCACCAGCAGAGATTTGGACAGGGCTTGGGCCCAGTACTTC
TRBV9	TRBJ2-2	once	15	.	CASSLSGTATGELFF	TGTGCCAGCAGCCTTAGCGGCACGGCGACCGGGGAGCTGTTTTTT
TRBV2	TRBJ2-1	many	16	TRBD2	CASRVLAGGSYNEQFF	TGTGCCAGCAGGGTACTAGCGGGAGGGTCCTACAATGAGCAGTTCTTC
TRBV14	TRBJ2-5	few	11	.	CASSQGRTQYF	TGTGCCAGCAGCCAAGGAAGGACCCAGTACTTC
TRBV27	TRBJ2-7	.	15	TRBD2	CASSLKGGSSYEQYF	TGTGCCAGCAGTTTAAAGGGCGGGAGCTCCTACGAGCAGTACTTC
TRBV6-2/TRBV6-3	TRBJ2-2	.	14	.	CASRLNGMTGELFF	TGTGCCAGCAGACTTAATGGGATGACCGGGGAGCTGTTTTTT
TRBV28	TRBJ2-2	few	13	.	CASRRSSGGELFF	TGTGCCAGCAGGCGGTCCTCGGGCGGGGAGCTGTTTTTT
TRBV12-3/TRBV12-4	TRBJ1-2	many	14	TRBD1	CASSSGTGGDGYTF	TGTGCCAGCAGCTCCGGGACAGGGGGAGACGGCTACACCTTC
TRBV28	TRBJ1-2	few	16	.	CASSVSRDTTNYGHTF	TGTGCCAGCTCTGTCAGCCGGGACACTACTAACTATGGCCACACCTTC
TRBV12-3/TRBV12-4	TRBJ1-1	many	15	.	CASRFTSGMNTEAFF	TGTGCCAGCAGATTCACCTCGGGGATGAACACTGAAGCTTTCTTT
TRBV28	TRBJ2-5	.	14	.	CASSSQGWDETQYF	TGTGCCAGCAGTTCCCAGGGGTGGGACGAGACCCAGTACTTC
TRBV27	TRBJ2-2	.	14	TRBD1	CASSAQGAIGELFF	TGTGCCAGCAGTGCCCAGGGGGCGATCGGGGAGCTGTTTTTT
TRBV2	TRBJ2-1	few	13	.	CASAKGPYNEQFF	TGTGCCAGCGCCAAGGGGCCCTACAATGAGCAGTTCTTC
TRBV6-1	TRBJ2-5	many	15	TRBD2	CASRTPLAEQETQYF	TGTGCCAGCAGGACCCCTCTAGCGGAGCAAGAGACCCAGTACTTC
TRBV18	TRBJ2-7	many	13	.	CASSPAAGHEQYF	TGTGCCAGCTCACCAGCGGCGGGCCACGAGCAGTACTTC
TRBV6-2/TRBV6-3	TRBJ2-7	few	13	.	CASAEGGRDEQYF	TGTGCCAGCGCCGAGGGGGGAAGGGACGAGCAGTACTTC
TRBV27	TRBJ1-1	many	15	.	CASRGRGRGYTEAFF	TGTGCCAGCAGAGGCCGGGGTAGGGGGTACACTGAAGCTTTCTTT
TRBV7-8	TRBJ2-1	many	14	.	CASSQVLIQNEQFF	TGTGCCAGCAGTCAAGTACTGATTCAGAATGAGCAGTTCTTC
TRBV13	TRBJ2-7	many	13	.	CASSTSRWNEQYF	TGTGCCAGCAGTACTTCCCGGTGGAACGAGCAGTACTTC
TRBV6-5	TRBJ2-7	many	16	TRBD2	CASSYSGGRAPYEQYF	TGTGCCAGCAGTTACTCGGGCGGGAGGGCCCCCTACGAGCAGTACTTC
TRBV28	TRBJ2-2	many	12	.	CASSFYAGELFF	TGTGCCAGCAGTTTTTATGCCGGGGAGCTGTTTTTT
TRBV3-1	TRBJ1-1	many	13	.	CASSQDLRAEAFF	TGTGCCAGCAGCCAAGACCTCAGGGCTGAAGCTTTCTTT
TRBV19	TRBJ1-5	.	13	.	CASSGHGNQPQHF	TGTGCCAGTAGCGGGCACGGCAATCAGCCCCAGCATTTT
TRBV7-2	TRBJ1-1	few	13	.	CASSLVQDTEAFF	TGTGCCAGCAGCTTAGTTCAGGACACTGAAGCTTTCTTT
TRBV29-1	TRBJ2-5	many	14	TRBD1	CSVEVGTGEETQYF	TGCAGCGTTGAAGTCGGGACAGGGGAGGAGACCCAGTACTTC
TRBV2	TRBJ2-5	many	15	TRBD2	CASSGRGGFRETQYF	TGTGCCAGCAGTGGAAGGGGAGGGTTTAGAGAGACCCAGTACTTC
TRBV2	TRBJ1-1	many	13	.	CASNLGQNTEAFF	TGTGCCAGCAACTTGGGACAGAACACTGAAGCTTTCTTT
TRBV7-8	TRBJ1-5	many	19	.	CASSEYRDTLFARNQPQHF	TGTGCCAGCAGCGAATACCGGGACACCTTATTCGCACGGAATCAGCCCCAGCATTTT
TRBV18	TRBJ1-1	.	16	.	CASSSNGAPRGTEAFF	TGTGCCAGCTCCTCCAACGGGGCTCCCCGCGGCACTGAAGCTTTCTTT
TRBV20-1	TRBJ1-1	.	13	.	CSAMQGPGTEAFF	TGCAGTGCCATGCAGGGGCCGGGCACTGAAGCTTTCTTT
TRBV27	TRBJ2-7	many	14	.	CASSLSRTFYEQYF	TGTGCCAGCAGTTTATCGCGGACCTTCTACGAGCAGTACTTC
TRBV12-3/TRBV12-4	TRBJ1-1	many	13	TRBD1	CASSPQGMTEAFF	TGTGCCAGCAGTCCACAGGGGATGACTGAAGCTTTCTTT
TRBV28	TRBJ2-7	many	11	.	CASRTFYEQYF	TGTGCCAGCAGAACCTTCTACGAGCAGTACTTC
TRBV7-2	TRBJ2-1	few	16	TRBD2	CASSLIAGGPGNEQFF	TGTGCCAGCAGCCTCATAGCGGGAGGGCCTGGAAATGAGCAGTTCTTC
TRBV3-1	TRBJ2-7	many	16	TRBD2	CASSQDFLAGRYEQYF	TGTGCCAGCAGCCAAGACTTCCTAGCGGGAAGGTACGAGCAGTACTTC
TRBV6-5	TRBJ2-3	few	16	.	CASSYSRPKSTDTQYF	TGTGCCAGCAGTTACTCTCGACCGAAAAGCACAGATACGCAGTATTTT
TRBV6-1	TRBJ2-3	few	13	TRBD2	CATKRDSTDTQYF	TGTGCCACCAAGCGGGATAGCACAGATACGCAGTATTTT
TRBV28	TRBJ2-7	many	13	.	CASTLTVPYEQYF	TGTGCCAGCACCCTCACAGTCCCCTACGAGCAGTACTTC
TRBV18	TRBJ1-1	many	16	.	CASSPGRIGMNTEAFF	TGTGCCAGCTCACCCGGAAGGATAGGAATGAACACTGAAGCTTTCTTT
TRBV20-1	TRBJ1-3	few	11	.	CSARQGNTIYF	TGCAGTGCTAGACAGGGAAACACCATATATTTT
TRBV19	TRBJ2-3	few	16	TRBD1	CASSTTPTGFTDTQYF	TGTGCCAGTAGCACCACACCGACAGGGTTCACAGATACGCAGTATTTT
TRBV28	TRBJ2-5	many	17	TRBD2	CASSPSRAGGLQETQYF	TGTGCCAGCAGTCCGAGTCGAGCGGGGGGGCTCCAAGAGACCCAGTACTTC
TRBV11-3	TRBJ1-4	.	15	TRBD1	CASSPLTGGDEKLFF	TGTGCCAGCAGCCCCCTGACAGGGGGAGATGAAAAACTGTTTTTT